This T cell receptor beta chain was sequenced for a study of CD4+ T cells in melanoma. With 0 bases removed from V and 4 bases from J, the gap between germline ends came to 6 bases. The CDR3 consists of 13 residues. CDR1 and CDR2 from the germline V gene are SGHDN and FVKESK. Sequencing was performed with immunoSEQ multiplex PCR; in TCRdb, only in-frame clones are kept and a portion is missing. The sample shows 140,000 or so clones, around 90% of them seen only once. This chain links TRBV14 with TRBJ1-2; no clear D. The receptor was derived from a human donor with melanoma. This CDR3 is CASSQDLAYGYTF. Here the CDR3 DNA reads TGTGCCAGCAGCCAAGATCTGGCCTATGGCTACACCTTC.